Each of the 21 T cell receptor beta chains below was sequenced from the same sample in a study of early stage breast cancer tumors. Only in-frame clones appear in the TCRdb table, and some are missing; sequencing was by immunoSEQ multiplex PCR. Of roughly 8,400 clones listed, around three quarters are singletons. The sequencing sample was made of normal breast tissue next to the tumor. The receptors here all came from a person aged 55 to 69 with breast cancer.

The chain joins TRBV5-1 to TRBJ1-1; perhaps TRBD1 as D (5 bases). V gave up 0 bases and J gave up 4 bases, with 13 bases separating them. Germline CDR1 and CDR2: SGHRS and YFSETQ. This CDR3 has 15 amino acids. CDR3 DNA: TGCGCCAGCAGCTTGGCCCAGGGAAGGGGCACTGAAGCTTTCTTT. Protein product: CASSLAQGRGTEAFF.

The chain combines TRBV16 with TRBJ1-1; D is perhaps TRBD1 (5 bases). The CDR3 has 13 residues. V was pared by 2 bases and J by 8 bases, with 12 bases between. Germline V CDR1 and CDR2: KGHSY, FQNENV. This CDR3 reads CASSQNHGGEAFF. In DNA, the CDR3 is TGTGCCAGCAGCCAAAATCATGGGGGGGAAGCTTTCTTT. Looking up the rest from reference TRBV16 and TRBJ1-1 gives the full variable domain: GEEVAQTPKHLVRGEGQKAKLYCAPIKGHSYVFWYQQVLKNEFKFLISFQNENVFDETGMPKERFSAKCLPNSPCSLEIQATKLEDSAVYFCASSQNHGGEAFFGQGTRLTVV.

This clone was detected only once. This chain links TRBV7-6 with TRBJ2-7; D tentatively reads TRBD1 or TRBD2 (8 bases each). Germline V gives CDR1 SGHVS, CDR2 FNYEAQ. V dropped 5 bases and J dropped 3 bases, with 20 bases sitting between them. The CDR3 is made up of 16 amino acids. CDR3 DNA: TGTGCCAGCAGCCCCGGGGGGGACAGGCTCCTCTACGAGCAGTACTTC. Its protein product is CASSPGGDRLLYEQYF.

For the CDR3, the DNA is TGTGCCATCAGGGACAGCTCTGGAAACACCATATATTTT. Translating it yields CAIRDSSGNTIYF. V usage is TRBV10-3 and J usage is TRBJ1-3; TRBD1 might be the D (6 bases). Between the trimmed V and J ends, which lost 6 bases and 0 bases, there was a span of 6 bases. CDR1 and CDR2 from the germline V gene are ENHRY and SYGVKD. The CDR3 loop spans 13 amino acids.

CDR3 sequence: CASRGYNEQFF. The CDR3, as DNA: TGTGCCAGCAGGGGGTACAATGAGCAGTTCTTC. This chain connects TRBV25-1 to TRBJ2-1, with D hard to call. V was pared by 6 bases and J by 4 bases, with 4 bases between. This CDR3 has 11 residues. Germline lookup yields CDR1 MGHDK and CDR2 SYGVNS.

The CDR3 protein is CASSYSPSGNYNEQFF. The CDR3 DNA is TGTGCCAGCAGCTACTCCCCTAGCGGGAATTACAATGAGCAGTTCTTC. The chain combines TRBV7-2 with TRBJ2-1; TRBD2 matches 9 bases. With V trimmed by 4 bases and J by 4 bases, 8 bases remained unmatched. The CDR3 is made up of 16 amino acids. Germline CDR1 is SGHTA and CDR2 is FQGNSA. The full variable domain, its missing parts supplied by reference TRBV7-2 and TRBJ2-1, is GAGVSQSPSNKVTEKGKDVELRCDPISGHTALYWYRQSLGQGLEFLIYFQGNSAPDKSGLPSDRFSAERTGGSVSTLTIQRTQQEDSAVYLCASSYSPSGNYNEQFFGPGTRLTVL.

This chain joins TRBV9 and TRBJ1-2; a weak D match, TRBD1 (6 bases). V was trimmed by 5 bases and J by 2 bases, leaving 22 bases between them. This CDR3 is 17 amino acids long. Germline CDR1 SGDLS, CDR2 YYNGEE. This CDR3 reads CASSTGTRPKLNYGYTF. The CDR3 coding sequence is TGTGCCAGCAGTACCGGGACAAGACCCAAATTAAACTATGGCTACACCTTC. Supplemented by reference TRBV9 and TRBJ1-2, the full variable domain reads DSGVTQTPKHLITATGQRVTLRCSPRSGDLSVYWYQQSLDQGLQFLIQYYNGEERAKGNILERFSAQQFPDLHSELNLSSLELGDSALYFCASSTGTRPKLNYGYTFGSGTRLTVV.

The chain uses TRBV28 and TRBJ2-1; 7 nucleotides align to TRBD1. With 5 bases clipped from V and 6 bases from J, the junction kept 10 bases outside the gene matches. Germline CDR1 is MDHEN and CDR2 is SYDVKM. The CDR3 loop spans 15 amino acids. The CDR3 bases are TGTGCCAGCAGTCAGACAGGGTACTCACGCAATGAGCAGTTCTTC. Encoded protein: CASSQTGYSRNEQFF.

The J gene is TRBJ1-5, the V gene TRBV28; D may be TRBD1 (5 bases). Trimming left V 7 bases short and J 6 bases short, with 13 bases between. The CDR3 extends over 13 amino acids. Germline V gene lookup returns CDR1 MDHEN and CDR2 SYDVKM. The CDR3 DNA follows: TGTGCCAGCAAGACAGCCCACTTTCAGCCCCAGCATTTT. Protein product: CASKTAHFQPQHF.

The chain employs TRBV5-6 and TRBJ2-5, with D unclear. V shed 4 bases and J shed 7 bases, with 14 bases lying between them. The CDR3 has 13 amino acids. The germline V gene encodes CDR1 SGHDT and CDR2 YYEEEE. CDR3 sequence reads: CASSQGLSGTQYF. The CDR3 coding sequence is TGTGCCAGCAGCCAAGGTCTCTCAGGGACCCAGTACTTC.

In its sample, this clone was seen a few times. The J gene is TRBJ2-5, the V gene TRBV5-4; 9 positions agree with TRBD1. CDR1 is SGHNT and CDR2 is YYREEE in the germline V gene (reference sequence). This CDR3 contains 16 residues. Trimming at V came to 0 bases and at J to 2 bases, leaving 5 bases not matched to a gene. The CDR3 DNA reads TGTGCCAGCAGCTTGGGGGGACAGGGAGCACAAGAGACCCAGTACTTC. It encodes CASSLGGQGAQETQYF.

V is TRBV19 and J is TRBJ1-5; D remains ambiguous. Trimming left V 7 bases short and J 7 bases short, with 14 bases between. The germline gives CDR1 LNHDA, CDR2 SQIVND (reference sequence). CDR3 size: 13 residues. The CDR3 region is CASTPGGGQPQHF. The DNA of the CDR3 is TGTGCCAGTACCCCAGGAGGTGGCCAGCCCCAGCATTTT.

This sequence joins TRBV6-5 and TRBJ1-1; D may be TRBD1 (5 bases). The V end was cut by 7 bases, the J end by 4 bases, with 13 bases between. The CDR3 loop spans 13 amino acids. Germline V gene data show CDR1 as MNHEY and CDR2 as SVGAGI. CDR3: CASTPGRATEAFF. The CDR3, as DNA: TGTGCCAGCACACCCGGCAGGGCCACTGAAGCTTTCTTT.

The chain links TRBV14 to TRBJ2-1; 8 bases map to TRBD1. CDR1 and CDR2 from the germline V gene are SGHDN and FVKESK. V lost 2 bases to trimming and J lost 1 base; unmatched junction nucleotides: 4. This CDR3 is built from 16 residues. CDR3 nucleotides: TGTGCCAGCAGCCAAACTACAGGGGGTTCCTACAATGAGCAGTTCTTC. It yields the protein CASSQTTGGSYNEQFF.

The genes are TRBV6-1 and TRBJ2-1; TRBD2 aligns across 11 bases. CDR1 and CDR2 from the germline V gene are MNHNS and SASEGT. Trimming removed 7 bases from V and 8 bases from J; junction bases left unmatched: 4. The CDR3 is 13 residues long. CDR3 nucleotide sequence: TGTGCCAGCAATCTAGCGGGAGGCTATGAGCAGTTCTTC. Translation gives CASNLAGGYEQFF.

The V call is TRBV6-5, the J call TRBJ1-3; perhaps TRBD1 as D (6 bases). This CDR3 has 15 residues. CDR1 is MNHEY and CDR2 is SVGAGI in the germline V gene. The V gene lost 6 bases and the J gene lost 1 base, with 13 bases spanning the gap. CDR3 nucleotide sequence: TGTGCCAGCAGGACACAGGGAGGGTCTGGAAACACCATATATTTT. It is translated as CASRTQGGSGNTIYF.

J is TRBJ1-5 and V is TRBV9; 8 nucleotides agree with TRBD1. There are 14 residues in the CDR3. Germline V lookup: CDR1 SGDLS, CDR2 YYNGEE. J was trimmed by 8 bases and V by 0 bases; bases with no gene match: 4. The CDR3 region has the DNA TGTGCCAGCAGCGTAGACCCAGGGGGCAAGCCCCAGCATTTT. It is translated as CASSVDPGGKPQHF.

This chain joins TRBV7-9 and TRBJ1-6, with D unclear. CDR3 size: 15 residues. Trimming cost V 8 bases and J 1 base, with 12 bases left between them. Germline values: CDR1 SEHNR, CDR2 FQNEAQ (reference sequence). CDR3 DNA sequence: TGTGCCAGCGGAAATCCGGGGTCCTATAATTCACCCCTCCACTTT. It codes for CASGNPGSYNSPLHF.

The CDR3 DNA is TGTGCCAGCAGCGCCCGGACAGGCGGTGGCTACACCTTC. It is translated as CASSARTGGGYTF. The rearrangement uses TRBV9 and TRBJ1-2; 7 bases align to TRBD1. The CDR3 is 13 amino acids. Trimming took 3 bases from V and 7 from J; bases not matched to a gene: 6. Looked up from germline, CDR1 is SGDLS and CDR2 is YYNGEE. Together with reference TRBV9 and TRBJ1-2, the CDR3 gives the full variable domain: DSGVTQTPKHLITATGQRVTLRCSPRSGDLSVYWYQQSLDQGLQFLIQYYNGEERAKGNILERFSAQQFPDLHSELNLSSLELGDSALYFCASSARTGGGYTFGSGTRLTVV.

The V and J genes are TRBV27 and TRBJ1-2; perhaps TRBD1 as D (6 bases). The CDR3 contains 15 residues. Looked up from germline, CDR1 is MNHEY and CDR2 is SMNVEV (reference sequence). V was shortened by 5 bases and J by 5 bases, with 18 bases between the two germline ends. In nucleotides, the CDR3 is TGTGCCAGCAGTACCTCCCGGGACACAATTTATGGCTACACCTTC. It yields the protein CASSTSRDTIYGYTF.

This clone is termed large. J is TRBJ2-3 and V is TRBV6-4; 7 bases are a match to TRBD2. J gave up 1 base and V 5 bases, and 6 bases lay outside the gene matches. This CDR3 has 15 amino acids. The germline V gene encodes CDR1 MRHNA and CDR2 SNTAGT. CDR3 bases: TGTGCCAGCAGTCCTAGCGGAGAGGGCACAGATACGCAGTATTTT. This sequence encodes CASSPSGEGTDTQYF.